This TCR beta chain was observed in a study of CD8 T cells in Susac syndrome. Controls were age- and sex-matched healthy donors. After extraction with the RNeasy kit, about 0.45 to 1 ug of the RNA was reverse transcribed using random hexamers. One entry per CDR3 protein results from TCRdb running MiXCR on the immunoSEQ multiplex PCR reads. The sample carries 90,000 or so distinct CDR3 sequences, 90% to 95% recorded once. CDR1 is MNHEY and CDR2 is SVGAGI in the germline V gene. CDR3 size: 16 residues. Trimming removed 4 bases from V and 1 base from J; junction bases left unmatched: 8. This clonotype was obtained from a human donor in good health. The sequenced material came from CD8+ T cells from PBMCs. V usage is TRBV6-5 and J usage is TRBJ2-5; 8 bases line up with TRBD2. CDR3 in amino acids: CASSSRAGEPQETQYF. The DNA of the CDR3 is TGTGCCAGCAGTTCTAGAGCGGGGGAACCCCAAGAGACCCAGTACTTC.